This is a list of T cell receptor beta chains from one sample in a study of PD-1 blockade in mismatch repair-deficient tumors. Here immunoSEQ multiplex PCR was the method, and the copy in TCRdb shows in-frame clones only, minus some. Of tens of thousands of clones listed, about 80% are singletons. The specimen comprised peripheral blood, sampled 4 weeks after starting pembrolizumab. These receptors were obtained from an adult with mismatch repair-deficient cancer. The CDR3 runs from the conserved cysteine through the conserved F or W. Each record gives: J gene, clone size, V gene, D gene, CDR3 DNA, CDR3 protein. A D gene is named only where the DNA matches it firmly. The size entry is marked missing in some rows and otherwise reads once, few, many or a size class.

TRBJ2-5	once	TRBV6-5	-	TGTGCCAGCAGTGGCGTGTACCAAGAGACCCAGTACTTC	CASSGVYQETQYF
TRBJ2-1	-	TRBV19	TRBD2	TGTGCCAGTACTAGCGGGAGCTCCTACAATGAGCAGTTCTTC	CASTSGSSYNEQFF
TRBJ2-5	-	TRBV5-8	TRBD2	TGTGCCAGCAGCTCTCGCGGGAGGGCCCAAGAGACCCAGTACTTC	CASSSRGRAQETQYF
TRBJ2-7	-	TRBV6-5	TRBD1	TGTGCCAGCAGGGACACAGGGGCCTACGAGCAGTACTTC	CASRDTGAYEQYF
TRBJ2-7	-	TRBV5-1	-	TGCGCCAGCAGCTTGTCGGGCAACTCCTACGAGCAGTACTTC	CASSLSGNSYEQYF
TRBJ2-7	-	TRBV4-3	-	TGCGCCAGCAGCCAGGGGTCCGGGACCACCTACGAGCAGTACTTC	CASSQGSGTTYEQYF
TRBJ2-1	-	TRBV11-2	-	TGTGCCAGCAGCTTAGGGAGATATCCGGGACGAGGCTCCTACAATGAGCAGTTCTTC	CASSLGRYPGRGSYNEQFF
TRBJ1-3	few	TRBV19	-	-	CASTSGDSGNTIYF
TRBJ1-5	-	TRBV7-8	-	TGTGCCAGCAGCTTAGAAGGACAGCTTAGCAATCAGCCCCAGCATTTT	CASSLEGQLSNQPQHF
TRBJ1-2	-	TRBV5-6	-	TGTGCCAGCGCCCCAGGGGTTAACAACTATGGCTACACCTTC	CASAPGVNNYGYTF
TRBJ2-7	-	TRBV7-9	-	TGTGCCAGCAACCTGGACTCTTCCTACGAGCAGTACTTC	CASNLDSSYEQYF
TRBJ2-2	once	TRBV30	TRBD2	TGTGCCTGGAGGCCACTAGCGTCGAACACCGGGGAGCTGTTTTTT	CAWRPLASNTGELFF
TRBJ1-1	-	TRBV2	-	TGTGCCAGCAGTGCGGACGAGGGCACTGAAGCTTTCTTT	CASSADEGTEAFF
TRBJ2-2	-	TRBV5-4	-	TGTGCCAGCAGCCGGAACTCCGGGGAGCTGTTTTTT	CASSRNSGELFF
TRBJ2-5	-	TRBV29-1	-	TGCAGCGGTGGCGGGGTGGAGACCCAGTACTTC	CSGGGVETQYF
TRBJ2-1	-	TRBV9	-	TGTGCCAGCAGCGGGCCCTACAATGAGCAGTTCTTC	CASSGPYNEQFF
TRBJ1-1	few	TRBV11-3	-	TGTGCCAGCAGCTTAGAAGAGAACACTGAAGCTTTCTTT	CASSLEENTEAFF
TRBJ1-5	-	TRBV2	-	TGTGCCAGCAGTGAAGGCAAGGGGGGGAATCAGCCCCAGCATTTT	CASSEGKGGNQPQHF
TRBJ2-7	-	TRBV9	-	TGTGCCAGCAGCGTAGGTGAGACAGCTTACGACGAGCAGTACTTC	CASSVGETAYDEQYF
TRBJ1-1	-	TRBV2	-	TGTGCCATAACAGGGAATTCGAACACTGAAGCTTTCTTT	CAITGNSNTEAFF
TRBJ2-1	-	TRBV7-9	TRBD2	TGTGCCAGCAGTTCAGTGCGGGAGTTCACGAATGAGCAGTTCTTC	CASSSVREFTNEQFF
TRBJ1-1	-	TRBV28	-	TGTGCCAGCAGTTTAGCTGCCGGGACAATTCCCCTTATGAACACTGAAGCTTTCTTT	CASSLAAGTIPLMNTEAFF
TRBJ1-1	-	TRBV9	-	TGTGCCAGCAGCGTCAAATCGGAGGTGGGAGAGAACACTGAAGCTTTCTTT	CASSVKSEVGENTEAFF
TRBJ2-1	-	TRBV5-1	TRBD2	TGCGCCAGCAGCTTCTCTAGCGGGAGAACAAATGAGCAGTTCTTC	CASSFSSGRTNEQFF